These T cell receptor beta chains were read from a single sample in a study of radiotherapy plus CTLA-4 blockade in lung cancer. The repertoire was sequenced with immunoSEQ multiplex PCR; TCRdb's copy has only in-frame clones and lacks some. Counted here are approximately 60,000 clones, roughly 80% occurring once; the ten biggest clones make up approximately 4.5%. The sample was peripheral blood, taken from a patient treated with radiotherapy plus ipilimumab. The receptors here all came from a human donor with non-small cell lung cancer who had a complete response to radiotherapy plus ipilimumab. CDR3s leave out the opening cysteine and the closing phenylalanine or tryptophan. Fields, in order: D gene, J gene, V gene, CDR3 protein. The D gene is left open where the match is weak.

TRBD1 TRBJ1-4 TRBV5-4 ASSLASGGLRTNEKLF
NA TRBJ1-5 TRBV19 ASSTRGGVPQPQH
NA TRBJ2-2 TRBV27 ASMGYQKSTAELF
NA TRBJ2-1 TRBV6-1 ASSLDSTNEQF
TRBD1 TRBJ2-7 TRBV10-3 AISESGTGGPVYEQY
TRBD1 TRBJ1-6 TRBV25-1 ASSLQGADNSPLH
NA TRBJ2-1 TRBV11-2 ASSLVRGSPGEQF
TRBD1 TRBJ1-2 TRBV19 ASHRDRGRMDYGYT
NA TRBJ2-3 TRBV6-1 ASSAPGKAGTTDTQY
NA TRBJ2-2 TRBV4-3 ASSPILGGRSTGELF
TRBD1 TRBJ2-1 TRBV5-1 ASSAPGGYNEQF
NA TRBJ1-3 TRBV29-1 SVEGGSTGNTIY
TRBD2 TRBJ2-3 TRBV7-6 ASSARKVVAGVSTDTQY
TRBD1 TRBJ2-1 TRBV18 ASSSQPGTGGNEQF
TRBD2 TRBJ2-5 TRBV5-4 ASSRKTSGVTETQY
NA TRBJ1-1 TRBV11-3 ASSPTQNTEAF
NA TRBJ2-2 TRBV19 ASSAGGQGRGELF
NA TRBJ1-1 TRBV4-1 ASSQDSGFGAF
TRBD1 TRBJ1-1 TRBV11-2 ASSQGQGATTEAF
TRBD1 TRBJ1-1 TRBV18 ASLSETGRNTEAF
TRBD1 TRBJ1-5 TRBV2 ASSGDRIRNQPQH
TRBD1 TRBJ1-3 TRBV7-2 ASSSEPRGRGNTIY
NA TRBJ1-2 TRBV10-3 AISRQLGEGMYT
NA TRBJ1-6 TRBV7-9 ASSLEDSPLH
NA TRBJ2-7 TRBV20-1 SAVRYNEQY
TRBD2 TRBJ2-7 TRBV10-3 AISEGASGSYEQY
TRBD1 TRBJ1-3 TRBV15 ATSRTGGSGNTIY
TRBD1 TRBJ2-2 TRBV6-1 ASNRGYTGELF
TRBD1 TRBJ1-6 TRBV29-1 SVRDRAGLGRLH
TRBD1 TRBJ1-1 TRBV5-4 ASSLEGARDTEAF
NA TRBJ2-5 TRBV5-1 ASSLAWGSRETQY